This is a list of T cell receptor beta chains from one sample in a study of T cell responses to AZD1222 COVID-19 vaccine. Measured with immunoSEQ multiplex PCR; TCRdb has only the in-frame clones, and not every one. The repertoire consists of more than 95,000 clones, with roughly 90% occurring once and the leading ten covering about 1.6%. Sequenced here: peripheral blood, sampled on day 0 of AZD1222 vaccination. Source of these receptors: an adult in good health. Each CDR3 is given with its conserved first and last residue. Each record gives: clone size, V gene, J gene, D gene, CDR3 protein, CDR3 DNA. D genes are given only for firm matches. Not every row has a clone size; where given, it reads once, few, many or a size class.

clone_size: -; v_call: TRBV24-1; j_call: TRBJ2-3; d_call: -; cdr3_aa: CATSEGTTDTQYF; cdr3_nt: TGTGCCACCAGTGAAGGAACCACAGATACGCAGTATTTT
clone_size: -; v_call: TRBV25-1; j_call: TRBJ2-1; d_call: TRBD2; cdr3_aa: CASSGYLAGGFDEQFF; cdr3_nt: TGTGCCAGCAGTGGGTACCTAGCGGGAGGGTTCGATGAGCAGTTCTTC
clone_size: -; v_call: TRBV6-4; j_call: TRBJ1-4; d_call: -; cdr3_aa: CAILNEKLFF; cdr3_nt: TGTGCCATCTTAAATGAAAAACTGTTTTTT
clone_size: -; v_call: TRBV6-2/TRBV6-3; j_call: TRBJ2-7; d_call: -; cdr3_aa: CASSLDGRGYEQYF; cdr3_nt: TGTGCCAGCAGTCTGGACGGACGAGGCTACGAGCAGTACTTC
clone_size: -; v_call: TRBV29-1; j_call: TRBJ2-7; d_call: -; cdr3_aa: CSVEGTSYEQYF; cdr3_nt: TGCAGCGTTGAAGGAACGAGCTACGAGCAGTACTTC
clone_size: -; v_call: TRBV3-1/TRBV3-2; j_call: TRBJ2-7; d_call: -; cdr3_aa: CASSQAYEQYF; cdr3_nt: TGTGCCAGCAGCCAAGCATACGAGCAGTACTTC
clone_size: -; v_call: TRBV6-1; j_call: TRBJ1-2; d_call: -; cdr3_aa: CASSEAGVKSYGYTF; cdr3_nt: TGTGCCAGCAGTGAAGCGGGCGTGAAGTCGTATGGCTACACCTTC
clone_size: -; v_call: TRBV6-4; j_call: TRBJ2-3; d_call: TRBD1; cdr3_aa: CASSDLRTGDTDTQYF; cdr3_nt: TGTGCCAGCAGTGATCTGAGGACAGGGGACACAGATACGCAGTATTTT
clone_size: -; v_call: TRBV29-1; j_call: TRBJ1-4; d_call: TRBD1; cdr3_aa: CSGGLGQGSEKLFF; cdr3_nt: TGCAGCGGCGGCCTAGGACAGGGAAGCGAAAAACTGTTTTTT
clone_size: -; v_call: TRBV29-1; j_call: TRBJ2-7; d_call: TRBD2; cdr3_aa: CSVESLADSSYEQYF; cdr3_nt: TGCAGCGTTGAATCCCTAGCGGATAGCTCCTACGAGCAGTACTTC
clone_size: -; v_call: TRBV28; j_call: TRBJ1-2; d_call: -; cdr3_aa: CASSAPGEYYGYTF; cdr3_nt: TGTGCCAGCAGTGCCCCAGGGGAGTACTATGGCTACACCTTC
clone_size: once; v_call: TRBV4-2; j_call: TRBJ2-7; d_call: TRBD2; cdr3_aa: CASSRELAGALYEQYF; cdr3_nt: TGTGCCAGCAGCCGTGAGCTAGCGGGAGCTCTCTACGAGCAGTACTTC
clone_size: -; v_call: TRBV7-2; j_call: TRBJ2-5; d_call: -; cdr3_aa: CASSLAFGETQYF; cdr3_nt: TGTGCCAGCAGCTTAGCTTTCGGAGAGACCCAGTACTTC
clone_size: -; v_call: TRBV6-5; j_call: TRBJ2-3; d_call: TRBD1; cdr3_aa: CASSSGTDYRTDTQYF; cdr3_nt: TGTGCCAGCAGTTCCGGGACAGACTATCGCACAGATACGCAGTATTTT
clone_size: -; v_call: TRBV11-2; j_call: TRBJ2-1; d_call: TRBD2; cdr3_aa: CASSPIAGEGVNEQFF; cdr3_nt: TGTGCCAGCAGCCCCATAGCGGGAGAGGGCGTGAATGAGCAGTTCTTC
clone_size: -; v_call: TRBV6-2/TRBV6-3; j_call: TRBJ2-2; d_call: -; cdr3_aa: CASSSILVANTGELFF; cdr3_nt: TGTGCCAGCAGTTCCATACTAGTGGCGAACACCGGGGAGCTGTTTTTT
clone_size: -; v_call: TRBV2; j_call: TRBJ2-1; d_call: -; cdr3_aa: CASMRDSYNEQFF; cdr3_nt: TGTGCCAGCATGAGGGACTCCTACAATGAGCAGTTCTTC
clone_size: -; v_call: TRBV15; j_call: TRBJ2-5; d_call: TRBD2; cdr3_aa: CATSRGLAGPETQYF; cdr3_nt: TGTGCCACCAGCAGAGGACTAGCGGGACCAGAGACCCAGTACTTC
clone_size: once; v_call: TRBV4-2; j_call: TRBJ2-6; d_call: -; cdr3_aa: CASSPLRISGANVLTF; cdr3_nt: TGTGCCAGCAGCCCCCTACGGATTTCTGGGGCCAACGTCCTGACTTTC
clone_size: -; v_call: TRBV6-6; j_call: TRBJ1-1; d_call: -; cdr3_aa: CASSSDGDTEAFF; cdr3_nt: TGTGCCAGCAGTTCCGACGGGGACACTGAAGCTTTCTTT
clone_size: -; v_call: TRBV14; j_call: TRBJ1-1; d_call: -; cdr3_aa: CASSSLTVRVTEAFF; cdr3_nt: TGTGCCAGCAGCTCCCTGACAGTACGGGTCACTGAAGCTTTCTTT
clone_size: -; v_call: TRBV10-1; j_call: TRBJ2-7; d_call: TRBD2; cdr3_aa: CASSPTPGTSGSREQYF; cdr3_nt: TGCGCCAGCAGCCCTACGCCCGGGACTAGCGGGAGCCGGGAGCAGTACTTC
clone_size: -; v_call: TRBV7-9; j_call: TRBJ2-1; d_call: -; cdr3_aa: CASSYPNSYNEQFF; cdr3_nt: TGTGCCAGCAGCTATCCCAACTCCTACAATGAGCAGTTCTTC
clone_size: -; v_call: TRBV28; j_call: TRBJ1-1; d_call: -; cdr3_aa: CASTHNTEAFF; cdr3_nt: TGTGCCAGCACACATAACACTGAAGCTTTCTTT
clone_size: once; v_call: TRBV11-2; j_call: TRBJ2-3; d_call: -; cdr3_aa: CASSLVSGWYSTDTQYF; cdr3_nt: TGTGCCAGCAGCTTAGTATCAGGGTGGTATAGCACAGATACGCAGTATTTT
clone_size: -; v_call: TRBV27; j_call: TRBJ1-2; d_call: -; cdr3_aa: CASSFDRSYGYTF; cdr3_nt: TGTGCCAGCAGTTTTGACCGCTCCTATGGCTACACCTTC
clone_size: -; v_call: TRBV11-2; j_call: TRBJ2-2; d_call: TRBD2; cdr3_aa: CASSSSGRPTGELFF; cdr3_nt: TGTGCCAGCAGCTCTAGCGGGAGGCCCACCGGGGAGCTGTTTTTT
clone_size: -; v_call: TRBV4-1; j_call: TRBJ2-5; d_call: TRBD2; cdr3_aa: CASSQGQAGSGTQYF; cdr3_nt: TGCGCCAGCAGCCAAGGCCAAGCGGGGTCCGGGACCCAGTACTTC
clone_size: -; v_call: TRBV11-2; j_call: TRBJ2-3; d_call: -; cdr3_aa: CASSPPSTDTQYF; cdr3_nt: TGTGCCAGCAGCCCGCCTAGCACAGATACGCAGTATTTT
clone_size: -; v_call: TRBV30; j_call: TRBJ1-1; d_call: -; cdr3_aa: CAWSVQRNTEAFF; cdr3_nt: TGTGCCTGGAGTGTACAACGTAACACTGAAGCTTTCTTT
clone_size: -; v_call: TRBV28; j_call: TRBJ1-1; d_call: TRBD1; cdr3_aa: CASSNHTGTGERRGTEAFF; cdr3_nt: TGTGCCAGCAGCAATCATACCGGGACAGGTGAGCGGAGGGGCACTGAAGCTTTCTTT